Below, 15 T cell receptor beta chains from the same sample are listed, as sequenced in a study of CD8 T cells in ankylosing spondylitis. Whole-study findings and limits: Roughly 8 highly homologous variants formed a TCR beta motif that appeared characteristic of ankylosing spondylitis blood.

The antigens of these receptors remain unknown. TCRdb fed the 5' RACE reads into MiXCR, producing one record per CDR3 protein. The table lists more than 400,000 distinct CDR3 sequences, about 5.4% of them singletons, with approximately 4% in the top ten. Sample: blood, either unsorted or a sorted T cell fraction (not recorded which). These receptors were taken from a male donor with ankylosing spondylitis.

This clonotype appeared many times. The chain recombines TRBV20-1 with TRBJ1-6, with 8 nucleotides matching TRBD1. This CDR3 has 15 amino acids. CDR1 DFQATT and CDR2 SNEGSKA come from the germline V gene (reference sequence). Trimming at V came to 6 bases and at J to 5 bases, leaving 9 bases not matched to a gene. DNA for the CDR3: TGCAGTGCGGGACAGGTTAACCTTGATAATTCACCCCTCCACTTT. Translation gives CSAGQVNLDNSPLHF.

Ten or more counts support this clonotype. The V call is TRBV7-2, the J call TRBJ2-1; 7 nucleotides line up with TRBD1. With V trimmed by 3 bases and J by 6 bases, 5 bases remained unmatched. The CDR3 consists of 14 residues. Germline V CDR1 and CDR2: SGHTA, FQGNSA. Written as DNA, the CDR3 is TGTGCCAGCAGCTTCGCCGGGACAGTCAATGAGCAGTTCTTC. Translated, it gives CASSFAGTVNEQFF.

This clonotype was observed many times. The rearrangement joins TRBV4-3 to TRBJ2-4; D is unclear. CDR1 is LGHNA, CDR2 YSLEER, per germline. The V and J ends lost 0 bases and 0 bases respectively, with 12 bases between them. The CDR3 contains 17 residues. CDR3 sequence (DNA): TGCGCCAGCAGCCAAGAATCACAGTATGAAGCCAAAAACATTCAGTACTTC. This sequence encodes CASSQESQYEAKNIQYF.

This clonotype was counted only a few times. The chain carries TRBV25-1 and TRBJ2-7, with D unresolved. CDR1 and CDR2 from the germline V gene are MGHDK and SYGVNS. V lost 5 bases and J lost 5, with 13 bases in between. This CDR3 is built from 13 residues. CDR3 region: CASSILMGDEQYF. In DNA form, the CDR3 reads TGTGCCAGCAGTATCCTTATGGGTGACGAGCAGTACTTC.

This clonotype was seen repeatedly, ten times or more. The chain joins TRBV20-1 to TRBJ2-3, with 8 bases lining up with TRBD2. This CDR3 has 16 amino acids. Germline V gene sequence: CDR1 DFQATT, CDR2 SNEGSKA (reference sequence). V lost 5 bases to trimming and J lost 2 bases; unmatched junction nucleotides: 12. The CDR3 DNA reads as TGCAGTGCTGGCCGAGGAGCGGGAGTGATCACAGATACGCAGTATTTT. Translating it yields CSAGRGAGVITDTQYF.

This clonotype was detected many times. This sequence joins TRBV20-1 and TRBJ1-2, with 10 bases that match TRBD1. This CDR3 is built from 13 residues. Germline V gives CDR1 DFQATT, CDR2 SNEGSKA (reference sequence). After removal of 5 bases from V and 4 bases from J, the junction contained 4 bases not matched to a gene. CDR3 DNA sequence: TGCAGTGCTGAGACAGGGGGCGGCTATGGCTACACCTTC. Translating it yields CSAETGGGYGYTF.

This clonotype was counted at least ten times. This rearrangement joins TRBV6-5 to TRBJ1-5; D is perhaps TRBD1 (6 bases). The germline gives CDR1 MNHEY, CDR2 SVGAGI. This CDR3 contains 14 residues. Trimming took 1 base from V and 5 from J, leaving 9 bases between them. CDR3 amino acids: CASSYLGGDQPQHF. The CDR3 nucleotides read TGTGCCAGCAGTTACTTGGGGGGCGATCAGCCCCAGCATTTT.

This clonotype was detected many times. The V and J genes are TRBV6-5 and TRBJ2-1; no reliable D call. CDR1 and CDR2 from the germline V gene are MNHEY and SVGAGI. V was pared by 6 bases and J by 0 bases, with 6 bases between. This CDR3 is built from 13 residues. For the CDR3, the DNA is TGTGCCAGCAGATATGACTCCTACAATGAGCAGTTCTTC. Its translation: CASRYDSYNEQFF.

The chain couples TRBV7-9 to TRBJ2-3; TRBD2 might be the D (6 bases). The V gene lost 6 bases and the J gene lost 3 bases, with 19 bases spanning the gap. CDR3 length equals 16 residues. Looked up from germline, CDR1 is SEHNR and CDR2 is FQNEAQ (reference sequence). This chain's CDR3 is CASSSTGTGGTDTQYF. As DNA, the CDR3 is TGTGCCAGCAGTTCCACCGGGACCGGGGGAACAGATACGCAGTATTTT. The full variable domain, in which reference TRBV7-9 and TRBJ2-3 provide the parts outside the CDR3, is DTGVSQNPRHKITKRGQNVTFRCDPISEHNRLYWYRQTLGQGPEFLTYFQNEAQLEKSRLLSDRFSAERPKGSFSTLEIQRTEQGDSAMYLCASSSTGTGGTDTQYFGPGTRLTVL.

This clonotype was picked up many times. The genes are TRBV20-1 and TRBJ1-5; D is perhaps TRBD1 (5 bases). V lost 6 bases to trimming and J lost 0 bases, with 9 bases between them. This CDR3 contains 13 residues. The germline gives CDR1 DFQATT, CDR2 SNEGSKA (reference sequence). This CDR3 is CSARQYSNQPQHF. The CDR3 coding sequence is TGCAGTGCCAGACAGTATAGCAATCAGCCCCAGCATTTT.

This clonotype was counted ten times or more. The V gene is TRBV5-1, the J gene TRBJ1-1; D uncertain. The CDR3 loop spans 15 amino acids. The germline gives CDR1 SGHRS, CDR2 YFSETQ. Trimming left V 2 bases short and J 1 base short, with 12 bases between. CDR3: CASSLRWGSNTEAFF. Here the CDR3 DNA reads TGCGCCAGCAGCTTAAGGTGGGGTTCGAACACTGAAGCTTTCTTT.

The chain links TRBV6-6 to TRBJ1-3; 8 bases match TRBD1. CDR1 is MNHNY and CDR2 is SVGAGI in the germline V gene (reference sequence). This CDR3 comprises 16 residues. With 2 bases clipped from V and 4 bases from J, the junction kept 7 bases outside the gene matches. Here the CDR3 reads CASSYPTGERGNTIYF. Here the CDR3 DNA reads TGTGCCAGCAGTTACCCGACAGGGGAACGCGGAAACACCATATATTTT.

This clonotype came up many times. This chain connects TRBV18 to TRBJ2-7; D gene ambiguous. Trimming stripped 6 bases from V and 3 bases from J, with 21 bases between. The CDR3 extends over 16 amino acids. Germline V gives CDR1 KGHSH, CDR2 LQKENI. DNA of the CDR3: TGTGCCAGCTCCCTCGGACGGACCTCCGACCTCTACGAGCAGTACTTC. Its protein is CASSLGRTSDLYEQYF. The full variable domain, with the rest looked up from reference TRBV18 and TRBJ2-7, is NAGVMQNPRHLVRRRGQEARLRCSPMKGHSHVYWYRQLPEEGLKFMVYLQKENIIDESGMPKERFSAEFPKEGPSILRIQQVVRGDSAAYFCASSLGRTSDLYEQYFGPGTRLTVT.

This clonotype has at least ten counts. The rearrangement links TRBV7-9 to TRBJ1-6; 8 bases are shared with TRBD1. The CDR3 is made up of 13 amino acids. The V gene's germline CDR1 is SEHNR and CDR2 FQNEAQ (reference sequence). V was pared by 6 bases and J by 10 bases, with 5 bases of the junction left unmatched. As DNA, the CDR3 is TGTGCCAGCAGTGGACAGGGAGGGTCACCCCTCCACTTT. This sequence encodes CASSGQGGSPLHF.

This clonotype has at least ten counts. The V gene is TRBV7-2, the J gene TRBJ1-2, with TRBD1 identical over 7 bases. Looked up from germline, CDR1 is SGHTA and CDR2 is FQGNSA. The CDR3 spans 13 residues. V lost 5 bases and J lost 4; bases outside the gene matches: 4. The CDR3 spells CASSLTGLYGYTF. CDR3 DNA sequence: TGTGCCAGCAGCCTGACAGGGCTCTATGGCTACACCTTC.